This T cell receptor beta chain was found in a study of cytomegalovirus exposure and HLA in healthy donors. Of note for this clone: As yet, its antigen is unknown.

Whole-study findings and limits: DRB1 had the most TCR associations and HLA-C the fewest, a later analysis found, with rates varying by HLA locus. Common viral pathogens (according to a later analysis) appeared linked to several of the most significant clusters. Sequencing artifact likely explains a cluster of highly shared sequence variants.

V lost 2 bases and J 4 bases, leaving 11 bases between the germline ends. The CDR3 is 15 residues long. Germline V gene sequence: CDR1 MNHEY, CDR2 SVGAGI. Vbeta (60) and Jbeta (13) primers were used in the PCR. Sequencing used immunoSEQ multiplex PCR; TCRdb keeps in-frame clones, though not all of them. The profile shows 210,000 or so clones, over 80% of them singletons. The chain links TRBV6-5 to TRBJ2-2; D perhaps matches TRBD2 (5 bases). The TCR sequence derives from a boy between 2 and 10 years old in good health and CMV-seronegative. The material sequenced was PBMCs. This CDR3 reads CASSYGSTPTGELFF. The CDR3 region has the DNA TGTGCCAGCAGTTACGGGAGTACTCCCACCGGGGAGCTGTTTTTT.